The 10 T cell receptor beta chains listed next were all sequenced from one sample in a study of blood T cells in healthy people across ages. Then a second PCR, running about 7 to 11 cycles, was carried out with a sample-barcoded 5' primer and a J-beta primer mix. TCRdb redid the calling of the 5' RACE reads with MiXCR, one entry per CDR3 protein. The sample has over 950,000 distinct CDR3 sequences; just over 50% are singletons. The material sequenced was blood. The receptors were gathered from a woman aged 60-70 years in good health.

CDR3 sequence (DNA): TGTGCCAGCAGTGGGCCCGGCGGGAAAGCGTCGGGTACGCAGTATTTT. This encodes CASSGPGGKASGTQYF. The rearrangement links TRBV2 to TRBJ2-3; D might be TRBD2 (6 bases). This CDR3 comprises 16 residues. Trimming removed 4 bases at V and 8 bases at J, with 22 bases between. The germline V gene has CDR1 SNHLY and CDR2 FYNNEI.

This sequence joins TRBV18 and TRBJ2-5; D is perhaps TRBD1 (7 bases). The J call could be wrong; TRBJ2-7 is a better fit for the DNA end. The CDR3 has 14 residues. Per the germline V gene, CDR1 is KGHSH and CDR2 is LQKENI. The CDR3 nucleotides read TGTGCCAGCTCAGACAGGGACTTTTCCTACGAGCAGTACTTC. This sequence encodes CASSDRDFSYEQYF.

This chain connects TRBV7-8 to TRBJ2-5; D is unresolved. From germline, CDR1 is SGHVS and CDR2 FQNEAQ. The CDR3 is made up of 14 amino acids. V was pared by 0 bases and J by 1 base, with 6 bases between. CDR3 residues: CASSLARVQETQYF. The CDR3 DNA reads TGTGCCAGCAGCTTAGCTCGTGTCCAAGAGACCCAGTACTTC.

This clonotype occurred a few times. The gene calls are TRBV25-1 and TRBJ2-4, with TRBD1 identical over 8 bases. This CDR3 comprises 16 residues. Germline CDR1 MGHDK, CDR2 SYGVNS. V lost 4 bases to trimming and J lost 5 bases; unmatched junction nucleotides: 10. CDR3 sequence: CASSADRGVGENIQYF. CDR3 DNA: TGTGCCAGCAGTGCAGACAGGGGCGTAGGCGAAAACATTCAGTACTTC.

The chain links TRBV15 to TRBJ2-5, with D unclear. TRBJ2-7 explains the end of the DNA better; the J call may be wrong. The CDR3 runs to 16 residues. The germline gives CDR1 LNHNV, CDR2 YYDKDF (reference sequence). The CDR3: CATSRDAQLPAYEQYF. The CDR3 DNA follows: TGTGCCACCAGCAGAGATGCTCAACTACCCGCCTACGAGCAGTACTTC.

The CDR3, as DNA: TGTGCCAGCAGCTTGACCTACCTCTACGAGCAGTACTTC. It encodes CASSLTYLYEQYF. V gene TRBV7-9 combines with J gene TRBJ2-4; D not resolved. TRBJ2-7 explains the end of the DNA better; the J call may be wrong. Per germline, CDR1 SEHNR and CDR2 FQNEAQ (reference sequence). The CDR3 runs 13 residues.

This clonotype was observed at least ten times. At one end, the junction sequence differs from germline, possibly due to a read error. This chain joins TRBV5-1 and TRBJ1-2; D perhaps matches TRBD1 (5 bases). The CDR3 covers 13 residues. Germline V gives CDR1 SGHRS, CDR2 YFSETQ. Here the CDR3 reads CASSLEGTYGYTF. CDR3 in DNA: TGTGCCAGCAGCCTGGAGGGGACCTATGGCTACACCTTC.

The V gene is TRBV5-6, the J gene TRBJ2-7, with a weak D call TRBD1 (6 bases). The CDR3 sequence is 14 residues long. CDR1 is SGHDT, CDR2 YYEEEE, per germline. Trimming took off 0 bases at V and 3 bases at J, with 10 bases between the two ends. The CDR3 protein is CASSLAGADYEQYF. In nucleotides, the CDR3 is TGTGCCAGCAGCTTGGCAGGGGCCGACTACGAGCAGTACTTC.

V usage is TRBV7-2 and J usage is TRBJ2-1, with TRBD2 as a possible D gene (5 bases). Deletions cut 5 bases from V and 13 bases from J, with 18 bases between. This CDR3 has 13 residues. Germline V lookup: CDR1 SGHTA, CDR2 FQGNSA. The CDR3 protein is CASSPGLGETQFF. CDR3 coding DNA: TGTGCCAGCAGCCCCGGGCTCGGGGAGACCCAGTTCTTC.

V is TRBV27 and J is TRBJ2-5; D may be TRBD2 (5 bases). Trimming removed 7 bases at V and 11 bases at J, with 17 bases between. CDR1 MNHEY and CDR2 SMNVEV come from the germline V gene (reference sequence). The CDR3 has 12 residues. The DNA of the CDR3 is TGTGCCAGCAAGTCTAGCTCCGCCGAACAGTACTTC. It translates to CASKSSSAEQYF.